Given below is one T cell receptor beta chain in context. No antigen is known for it. This table comes from immunoSEQ multiplex PCR, and its TCRdb copy is limited to in-frame clones, with some not included. The sample yields 95,000 to 150,000 clones, around 89% seen once. This CDR3 spans 15 amino acids. Looked up from germline, CDR1 is LNHDA and CDR2 is SQIVND (reference sequence). The V end was cut by 1 base, the J end by 5 bases, with 13 bases between. The data were obtained in a study of cytomegalovirus exposure and HLA in healthy donors. The donors were part of the validation cohort, which consisted of more than 90 subjects and was separate from the first cohort of under 850 subjects. Study results and caveats: Subsequent analysis found a tendency for first-cohort TCR clusters to co-occur within the 95 to 150 validation repertoires.

Source material: PBMCs. This clonotype was sampled from a young woman in good health and CMV-seropositive. The chain is built from TRBV19 and TRBJ2-3, with D tentatively TRBD1 (6 bases). CDR3 sequence reads: CASSIVGQQRDTQYF. The CDR3 DNA reads as TGTGCCAGTAGTATAGTAGGACAGCAGAGAGATACGCAGTATTTT.